This TCR beta chain was documented in a study of PD-1 blockade in mismatch repair-deficient tumors. Overall study findings and caveats: Tumor-resident clones, often undetectable pretreatment in blood, expanded then contracted after pembrolizumab.

Germline CDR1 SGHNT, CDR2 YENEEA. The length of the CDR3 is 14 residues. V gave up 5 bases and J gave up 7 bases; unmatched junction bases: 8. A remark on this clone: Its cognate antigen is unknown.

Data came from immunoSEQ multiplex PCR; TCRdb stores just in-frame clones and leaves some out. Here the sample spans 77,000 or so clones, 65% to 85% being singletons. Mismatch repair deficiency was confirmed in all patients, by PCR or immunohistochemistry. TCR sequencing covered a few patients who responded to pembrolizumab. Specimen: peripheral blood, collected 44 weeks after starting pembrolizumab. The genes are TRBV11-3 and TRBJ2-1; 7 nucleotides agree with TRBD2. This sequence originates from an adult with mismatch repair-deficient cancer. The DNA of the CDR3 is TGTGCCAGCAGCCGCACACTAGCGTGGAATGAGCAGTTCTTC. It translates to CASSRTLAWNEQFF.